The clone carrying this TCR beta chain appeared once. The sample comes from a study of blood T cell repertoires in COVID-19. In the study overall: Sites across the United States, Italy and Spain contributed samples from acute and convalescent COVID-19. Nucleic acid was either cDNA or gDNA, and it came from T cells, B-cell-depleted T cells, or PBMCs.

Study processing details: Reference gene primers were amplified, and this amplification served to estimate nucleated cell counts. The assay was immunoSEQ multiplex PCR, and TCRdb's table has in-frame clones only and misses some. D and trimming were read from the DNA, whereas the V and J calls and clone size are those reported in that table. The data hold around 150,000 clones, with approximately 80% observed a single time. J lost 6 bases, V lost 1 base, and 16 bases had no gene match. The germline V gene encodes CDR1 SEHNR and CDR2 FQNEAQ (reference sequence). The CDR3 is made up of 18 amino acids. This receptor was obtained from a human donor in a cohort sampled during active COVID-19. The specimen was peripheral blood. The chain combines TRBV7-9 with TRBJ2-7; TRBD1 agrees at 9 bases. CDR3 protein: CASSLGRRDRVILGEQYF. CDR3 in DNA: TGTGCCAGCAGCTTAGGTCGCCGGGACAGGGTAATCTTAGGCGAGCAGTACTTC. The variable domain in full, completed from reference TRBV7-9 and TRBJ2-7, reads DTGVSQNPRHKITKRGQNVTFRCDPISEHNRLYWYRQTLGQGPEFLTYFQNEAQLEKSRLLSDRFSAERPKGSFSTLEIQRTEQGDSAMYLCASSLGRRDRVILGEQYFGPGTRLTVT.